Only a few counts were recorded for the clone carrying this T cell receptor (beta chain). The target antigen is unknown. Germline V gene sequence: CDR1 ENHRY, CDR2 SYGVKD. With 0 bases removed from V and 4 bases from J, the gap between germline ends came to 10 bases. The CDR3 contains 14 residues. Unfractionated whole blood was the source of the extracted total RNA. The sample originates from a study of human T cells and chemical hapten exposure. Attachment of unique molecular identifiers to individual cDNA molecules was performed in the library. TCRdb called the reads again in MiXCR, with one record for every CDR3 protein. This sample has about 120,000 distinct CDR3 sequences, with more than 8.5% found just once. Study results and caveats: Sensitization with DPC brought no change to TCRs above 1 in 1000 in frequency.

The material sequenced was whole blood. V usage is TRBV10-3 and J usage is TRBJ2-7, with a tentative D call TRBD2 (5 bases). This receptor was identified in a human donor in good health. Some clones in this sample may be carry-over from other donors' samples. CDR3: CAISESEEAYEQYF. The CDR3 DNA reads TGTGCCATCAGTGAGTCGGAGGAGGCATACGAGCAGTACTTC.